The 29 T cell receptor beta chains in this list originate from one sample, sequenced in a study of cytomegalovirus exposure and HLA in healthy donors. Produced via immunoSEQ multiplex PCR; TCRdb's table is partial and in-frame only. The sample yields 150,000 to 200,000 clones, roughly 86% seen once. The sample consisted of PBMCs. The receptors originated from a man aged 25-40 years in good health and CMV-seropositive.

The gene calls are TRBV28 and TRBJ1-3; 8 positions match TRBD1. Germline V lookup: CDR1 MDHEN, CDR2 SYDVKM. Losses at the gene ends were 6 bases for V and 1 base for J; bases not matched to a gene: 11. This CDR3 is built from 17 residues. CDR3 nucleotides: TGTGCCAGCAGGTCCTCCGGGACAGGCAGGTCTGGAAACACCATATATTTT. Translation gives CASRSSGTGRSGNTIYF.

The chain combines TRBV9 with TRBJ2-1; 7 positions match TRBD2. The CDR3 has 14 amino acids. Looked up from germline, CDR1 is SGDLS and CDR2 is YYNGEE. The V and J ends lost 3 bases and 5 bases, in that order; junction bases with no gene match: 5. CDR3 DNA sequence: TGTGCCAGCAGCGCCTTAACTAGCGACAATGAGCAGTTCTTC. Translating it yields CASSALTSDNEQFF.

V gene TRBV5-1 combines with J gene TRBJ2-7; 10 nucleotides line up with TRBD1. The CDR3 spans 14 residues. The V gene end was trimmed by 5 bases and the J gene end by 6 bases; junction bases not matched to a gene: 8. The V gene's germline CDR1 is SGHRS and CDR2 YFSETQ. The CDR3 bases are TGCGCCAGCAGACAGACAGGGGGCTCTTCCGAGCAGTACTTC. Amino acid sequence: CASRQTGGSSEQYF.

In the case of this clone: This same CDR3 is encoded by further DNA sequences in the sample. V gene TRBV9 combines with J gene TRBJ1-2; 7 bases match TRBD1. The CDR3 has 14 residues. V was clipped by 2 bases and J by 4 bases; unmatched bases: 5. Germline V gene data show CDR1 as SGDLS and CDR2 as YYNGEE. The chain's CDR3 is CASSVGTAFYGYTF. DNA for the CDR3: TGTGCCAGCAGCGTCGGGACAGCCTTCTATGGCTACACCTTC. Full variable domain (remainder filled in from reference TRBV9 and TRBJ1-2): DSGVTQTPKHLITATGQRVTLRCSPRSGDLSVYWYQQSLDQGLQFLIQYYNGEERAKGNILERFSAQQFPDLHSELNLSSLELGDSALYFCASSVGTAFYGYTFGSGTRLTVV.

This clone was detected once. The V and J genes are TRBV7-9 and TRBJ1-6; D gene uncertain. Germline CDR1 reads SEHNR; CDR2 reads FQNEAQ (reference sequence). The CDR3 totals 16 residues. Between the trimmed V and J ends, which lost 5 bases and 1 base, there was a span of 12 bases. Written as DNA, the CDR3 is TGTGCCAGCAGCAATTGGGCAAGGTCCTATAATTCACCCCTCCACTTT. Translating gives CASSNWARSYNSPLHF.

V and J are TRBV7-6 and TRBJ1-5; 11 nucleotides agree with TRBD1. This CDR3 region has 16 residues. J gave up 2 bases and V 8 bases, and 8 bases lay outside the gene matches. CDR1 SGHVS and CDR2 FNYEAQ come from the germline V gene. The CDR3 sequence: CASAQTGQGGNQPQHF. The CDR3 bases are TGTGCCAGCGCGCAGACGGGACAGGGGGGCAATCAGCCCCAGCATTTT.

The chain recombines TRBV30 with TRBJ1-2; D unresolved. V lost 2 bases and J 2 bases, leaving 6 bases between the germline ends. The CDR3 runs 12 residues. Germline V CDR1 and CDR2: GTSNPN, SVGIG (reference sequence). Here the CDR3 DNA reads TGTGCCTGGAGTTCCCAGAACTATGGCTACACCTTC. As protein: CAWSSQNYGYTF.

This sequence joins TRBV13 and TRBJ1-2, with a weak D call TRBD1 (6 bases). Trimming cost V 5 bases and J 4 bases, with 14 bases left between them. The germline V gene encodes CDR1 PRHDT and CDR2 FYEKMQ (reference sequence). The CDR3 runs to 14 residues. CDR3 amino acids: CASSAGGAPYGYTF. CDR3 coding DNA: TGTGCCAGCAGCGCCGGGGGGGCCCCCTATGGCTACACCTTC.

This clone appeared once. The chain recombines TRBV6-1 with TRBJ2-7; the D is unclear. V lost 3 bases to trimming and J lost 6 bases, with 12 bases between them. Germline V gene sequence: CDR1 MNHNS, CDR2 SASEGT. CDR3 size: 13 residues. CDR3 DNA sequence: TGTGCCAGCAGTGACCTTCTGGCTGGCGAGCAGTACTTC. Translating gives CASSDLLAGEQYF.

The chain is built from TRBV9 and TRBJ2-1; TRBD1 aligns across 7 bases. The J segment lost 6 bases and the V segment lost 4 bases, leaving 13 bases of the junction unmatched. This CDR3 spans 16 amino acids. From germline, CDR1 is SGDLS and CDR2 YYNGEE. The CDR3: CASSPTGALPSNEQFF. CDR3 nucleotides: TGTGCCAGCAGCCCTACAGGGGCCCTCCCGTCCAATGAGCAGTTCTTC.

V and J are TRBV10-3 and TRBJ2-1; D unresolved. In germline, CDR1 is ENHRY, CDR2 SYGVKD. This CDR3 region has 12 residues. For the CDR3, the DNA is TGTGCGACGTTGAGCTCCTACAATGAGCAGTTCTTC. Protein sequence: CATLSSYNEQFF.

This chain joins TRBV5-1 and TRBJ1-2, with no clear D. The CDR3 covers 15 residues. Trimming removed 0 bases from V and 4 bases from J, with 13 bases in between. Germline values: CDR1 SGHRS, CDR2 YFSETQ. CDR3 amino acids: CASSLGSGGPYGYTF. The CDR3 DNA sequence: TGCGCCAGCAGCTTGGGGTCAGGAGGCCCCTATGGCTACACCTTC.

The V call is TRBV9, the J call TRBJ2-7; TRBD2 is a possible D gene (5 bases). CDR3 length: 15 amino acids. V was trimmed by 0 bases and J by 3 bases, leaving 13 bases between them. The germline gives CDR1 SGDLS, CDR2 YYNGEE. The CDR3 nucleotides read TGTGCCAGCAGCGTAGATGGAGCGGAGGTCTACGAGCAGTACTTC. Its protein is CASSVDGAEVYEQYF.

The sample holds a few counts of this clone. J is TRBJ1-6 and V is TRBV5-4; no firm D call. Germline V gene lookup returns CDR1 SGHNT and CDR2 YYREEE (reference sequence). Trimming took 0 bases from V and 11 from J, leaving 6 bases between them. This CDR3 spans 12 amino acids. DNA of the CDR3: TGTGCCAGCAGCTTGGTGGGGACACCCCTCCACTTT. It translates to CASSLVGTPLHF.

The chain couples TRBV5-1 to TRBJ1-6; TRBD1 aligns across 9 bases. The CDR3 runs 15 residues. In germline, CDR1 is SGHRS, CDR2 YFSETQ. V gave up 4 bases and J gave up 4 bases; unmatched junction bases: 3. The CDR3: CASSEDRGYNSPLHF. The CDR3 DNA sequence: TGCGCCAGCAGCGAGGACAGGGGATATAATTCACCCCTCCACTTT.

This chain connects TRBV19 to TRBJ2-5; 8 bases match TRBD2. The J segment lost 1 base and the V segment lost 7 bases, leaving 5 bases of the junction unmatched. Per the germline V gene, CDR1 is LNHDA and CDR2 is SQIVND (reference sequence). The CDR3 is made up of 14 amino acids. The CDR3 is CASKRERGQETQYF. Here the CDR3 DNA reads TGTGCCAGTAAGCGGGAGAGGGGCCAAGAGACCCAGTACTTC. Filled out from reference TRBV19 and TRBJ2-5, the complete variable domain reads DGGITQSPKYLFRKEGQNVTLSCEQNLNHDAMYWYRQDPGQGLRLIYYSQIVNDFQKGDIAEGYSVSREKKESFPLTVTSAQKNPTAFYLCASKRERGQETQYFGPGTRLLVL.

The rearrangement uses TRBV5-4 and TRBJ2-2; D might be TRBD1 (5 bases). CDR1 is SGHNT and CDR2 is YYREEE in the germline V gene (reference sequence). The V end lost 0 bases, the J end lost 2 bases, and 14 bases lay between the germline ends. This CDR3 has 17 residues. The CDR3 bases are TGTGCCAGCAGCTTGGGGTCCAAGGGGCCAAACACCGGGGAGCTGTTTTTT. Its protein product is CASSLGSKGPNTGELFF. Full variable domain (rest looked up from reference TRBV5-4 and TRBJ2-2): ETGVTQSPTHLIKTRGQQVTLRCSSQSGHNTVSWYQQALGQGPQFIFQYYREEENGRGNFPPRFSGLQFPNYSSELNVNALELDDSALYLCASSLGSKGPNTGELFFGEGSRLTVL.

The gene calls are TRBV18 and TRBJ2-5; D gene uncertain. The CDR3 runs 14 residues. The V gene lost 3 bases and the J gene lost 3 bases, with 11 bases spanning the gap. The germline V gene has CDR1 KGHSH and CDR2 LQKENI. CDR3 loop: CASSPVHLKETQYF. The CDR3 region has the DNA TGTGCCAGCTCACCCGTTCACCTTAAAGAGACCCAGTACTTC.

The chain couples TRBV2 to TRBJ2-1, with D unresolved. The germline CDR1 and CDR2 sequences are SNHLY and FYNNEI. Trimming cost V 7 bases and J 2 bases, with 9 bases left between them. The CDR3 sequence is 13 residues long. In DNA, the CDR3 is TGTGCCAGCAATGTTGGGCCCTACAATGAGCAGTTCTTC. It encodes CASNVGPYNEQFF.

V is TRBV10-3 and J is TRBJ1-5; maybe TRBD1 (5 bases). V was shortened by 1 base and J by 6 bases, with 7 bases between the two germline ends. The CDR3 is 13 amino acids. Germline CDR1 and CDR2: ENHRY and SYGVKD. The CDR3 spells CAISELGTQPQHF. The CDR3 DNA is TGTGCCATCAGTGAGTTAGGGACTCAGCCCCAGCATTTT.

The rearrangement uses TRBV30 and TRBJ2-3; D might be TRBD1 (5 bases). V lost 5 bases and J lost 2, with 14 bases in between. CDR1 is GTSNPN, CDR2 SVGIG, per germline (reference sequence). This CDR3 is built from 14 residues. The CDR3 spells CAWLGAPHTDTQYF. DNA of the CDR3: TGTGCCTGGCTAGGGGCCCCCCACACAGATACGCAGTATTTT.

This clone appeared once. The chain carries TRBV9 and TRBJ1-6, with a possible D match to TRBD1 (6 bases). CDR1 and CDR2 from the germline V gene are SGDLS and YYNGEE. The ends were cut back, 4 bases at V and 8 bases at J, with 16 bases in the middle. The CDR3 runs 15 residues. CDR3 residues: CASSLRAGADSPLHF. For the CDR3, the DNA is TGTGCCAGCAGCCTCCGAGCGGGGGCGGATTCACCCCTCCACTTT.

The J gene is TRBJ2-5, the V gene TRBV7-2; D unresolved. The CDR3 has 15 amino acids. The germline CDR1 and CDR2 sequences are SGHTA and FQGNSA. V was trimmed by 0 bases and J by 2 bases, leaving 10 bases between them. The chain's CDR3 is CASSLAFGLQETQYF. As DNA, the CDR3 is TGTGCCAGCAGCTTAGCGTTCGGGCTGCAAGAGACCCAGTACTTC. Together with reference TRBV7-2 and TRBJ2-5, the CDR3 gives the full variable domain: GAGVSQSPSNKVTEKGKDVELRCDPISGHTALYWYRQSLGQGLEFLIYFQGNSAPDKSGLPSDRFSAERTGGSVSTLTIQRTQQEDSAVYLCASSLAFGLQETQYFGPGTRLLVL.

The chain uses TRBV4-2 and TRBJ1-4, with D unresolved. V gave up 0 bases and J gave up 6 bases, with 5 bases separating them. Germline lookup yields CDR1 LGHNA and CDR2 YNFKEQ. The CDR3 extends over 13 amino acids. DNA of the CDR3: TGTGCCAGCAGCCAAGAACTTTATGAAAAACTGTTTTTT. Translation gives CASSQELYEKLFF.

The V call is TRBV9, the J call TRBJ1-2, with D possibly matching TRBD1 (5 bases). The CDR3 length is 15 residues. Trimming pared 4 bases from V and 3 bases from J, leaving 16 bases between. Per the germline V gene, CDR1 is SGDLS and CDR2 is YYNGEE. The CDR3 spells CASSPRPRGDYGYTF. The CDR3 bases are TGTGCCAGCAGCCCCCGCCCGAGGGGCGACTATGGCTACACCTTC.

This clone came up many times. The rearrangement joins TRBV6-5 to TRBJ1-5; tentatively, D is TRBD1 (6 bases). V was clipped by 7 bases and J by 2 bases, with 15 bases between them. The CDR3 totals 15 residues. Germline loops: CDR1 MNHEY, CDR2 SVGAGI. The DNA for the CDR3 is TGTGCCAGCAAACGACAGGCCTTTGGCAATCAGCCCCAGCATTTT. Protein: CASKRQAFGNQPQHF.

This chain links TRBV29-1 with TRBJ2-3; no reliable D call. V was pared by 5 bases and J by 3 bases, with 9 bases between. This CDR3 region has 12 residues. Germline loops: CDR1 SQVTM, CDR2 ANQGSEA. The DNA for the CDR3 is TGCAGCGTTCTGACCGAAACAGATACGCAGTATTTT. It codes for CSVLTETDTQYF.

This clone is a singleton in its sample. The rearrangement joins TRBV7-2 to TRBJ1-1; D is undetermined. CDR3 length: 15 amino acids. The germline gives CDR1 SGHTA, CDR2 FQGNSA. The V gene lost 5 bases and the J gene lost 5 bases, with 18 bases spanning the gap. The CDR3 spells CASSAVAGVGTEAFF. The CDR3 coding sequence is TGTGCCAGCAGCGCCGTTGCTGGGGTGGGTACTGAAGCTTTCTTT.

This sequence joins TRBV6-6 and TRBJ2-1, with 7 bases aligning to TRBD2. This CDR3 has 15 amino acids. Losses at the gene ends were 8 bases for V and 5 bases for J; bases not matched to a gene: 12. The germline gives CDR1 MNHNY, CDR2 SVGAGI (reference sequence). This CDR3 is CASETGLLLDNEQFF. The CDR3 DNA reads as TGTGCCAGCGAGACGGGACTATTATTGGACAATGAGCAGTTCTTC.